The clone carrying this T cell receptor (beta chain) was picked up one time. The data were obtained in a study of blood T cell repertoires in COVID-19. Study at large: Sources were T cells, B-cell-depleted T cells, or PBMCs; the material itself was cDNA or gDNA.

The protocol was immunoSEQ multiplex PCR, while the TCRdb copy is restricted to in-frame clones and leaves out a portion. The data hold roughly 200,000 clones, with roughly 83% observed a single time. Individuals drawn from 24 US areas were about 18 to 90 years old. The CDR3 extends over 15 amino acids. Per germline, CDR1 SGHTA and CDR2 FQGNSA. Deletions cut 3 bases from V and 3 bases from J, with 9 bases between. The sequencing input was PBMCs or T cells enriched from blood (not recorded which). The rearrangement uses TRBV7-2 and TRBJ2-6; a possible D gene is TRBD1 (5 bases). The source is a man aged 40-55 years with acute COVID-19. The CDR3 here is CASSFQGFGANVLTF. CDR3 bases: TGTGCCAGCAGCTTCCAGGGCTTTGGGGCCAACGTCCTGACTTTC.